This passage covers 25 T cell receptor beta chains from one sample sequenced in a study of cytomegalovirus exposure and HLA in healthy donors. Data came from immunoSEQ multiplex PCR; TCRdb stores just in-frame clones and leaves some out. In the table there are fewer than 120,000 clones, 70% to 90% of which are singletons. Sequencing input: PBMCs. The receptors derive from a woman in her thirties in good health and CMV-seropositive.

The chain uses TRBV9 and TRBJ2-2; TRBD2 matches at 13 bases. The CDR3 runs 17 residues. CDR1 and CDR2 (germline): SGDLS, YYNGEE. V was clipped by 5 bases and J by 4 bases; unmatched bases: 8. In nucleotides, the CDR3 is TGTGCCAGCAGAGAAGGACTAGCGGGAGCAAGCACCGGGGAGCTGTTTTTT. Its translation: CASREGLAGASTGELFF. Full variable domain (outside the CDR3, taken from reference TRBV9 and TRBJ2-2): DSGVTQTPKHLITATGQRVTLRCSPRSGDLSVYWYQQSLDQGLQFLIQYYNGEERAKGNILERFSAQQFPDLHSELNLSSLELGDSALYFCASREGLAGASTGELFFGEGSRLTVL.

The V gene is TRBV9, the J gene TRBJ1-1; D is uncertain. This CDR3 has 13 amino acids. Trimming stripped 1 base from V and 3 bases from J, with 7 bases between. Germline values: CDR1 SGDLS, CDR2 YYNGEE. The CDR3 DNA sequence: TGTGCCAGCAGCGTACGCTTAGACACTGAAGCTTTCTTT. This sequence encodes CASSVRLDTEAFF.

This chain connects TRBV19 to TRBJ2-5; a weak D match, TRBD2 (6 bases). Germline V gene sequence: CDR1 LNHDA, CDR2 SQIVND (reference sequence). V was trimmed by 5 bases and J by 5 bases, leaving 18 bases between them. This CDR3 contains 15 residues. The CDR3 sequence: CASSVGRGWRETQYF. In DNA form, the CDR3 reads TGTGCCAGTAGTGTAGGGCGGGGTTGGAGGGAGACCCAGTACTTC.

This clone turned up a few times. This sequence joins TRBV2 and TRBJ2-5; TRBD2 agrees at 11 bases. The CDR3 has 15 amino acids. CDR1 is SNHLY and CDR2 is FYNNEI in the germline V gene. V dropped 6 bases and J dropped 7; count of bases not matched to a gene: 10. The CDR3: CASRRVAGGPVTQYF. CDR3 nucleotide sequence: TGTGCCAGCAGGAGGGTAGCGGGAGGGCCCGTGACCCAGTACTTC.

V usage is TRBV23-1 and J usage is TRBJ2-7, with D maybe TRBD2 (6 bases). TRBV23-1 is given ORF status, its function remaining uncertain. The V end was cut by 8 bases, the J end by 3 bases, with 20 bases between. The CDR3 contains 15 residues. The CDR3 sequence is CASVGVLGRDYEQYF. The CDR3 coding sequence is TGCGCCAGCGTGGGGGTTTTGGGGCGGGACTACGAGCAGTACTTC.

The V and J genes are TRBV28 and TRBJ2-7, with D possibly matching TRBD2 (6 bases). V was pared by 5 bases and J by 5 bases, with 10 bases between. This CDR3 is 12 amino acids long. CDR1 MDHEN and CDR2 SYDVKM come from the germline V gene. The CDR3 here is CASSPPGDEQYF. CDR3 DNA sequence: TGTGCCAGCAGTCCCCCGGGAGACGAGCAGTACTTC.

V and J are TRBV16 and TRBJ2-1; no clear D gene. Trimming pared 2 bases from V and 7 bases from J, leaving 9 bases between. In germline, CDR1 is KGHSY, CDR2 FQNENV. The CDR3 totals 13 residues. CDR3 nucleotide sequence: TGTGCCAGCAGCCAAAACTATGGAAATGAGCAGTTCTTC. Translated: CASSQNYGNEQFF.

The CDR3 loop is CASTFRAGGTEAFF. Here the CDR3 DNA reads TGTGCCAGCACATTTCGTGCGGGGGGGACTGAAGCTTTCTTT. The chain combines TRBV6-6 with TRBJ1-1, with a tentative D call TRBD1 (5 bases). In germline, CDR1 is MNHNY, CDR2 SVGAGI (reference sequence). The V end was cut by 7 bases, the J end by 5 bases, with 17 bases between. The CDR3 length is 14 residues.

The J gene is TRBJ1-5, the V gene TRBV15, with 11 bases aligning to TRBD1. With V trimmed by 4 bases and J by 6 bases, 5 bases remained unmatched. The germline V gene has CDR1 LNHNV and CDR2 YYDKDF (reference sequence). The CDR3 totals 15 residues. Written as DNA, the CDR3 is TGTGCCACCAGCACCAGGACAGGGGGCGGTCAGCCCCAGCATTTT. Translated, it gives CATSTRTGGGQPQHF.

The J gene is TRBJ2-2, the V gene TRBV2; 10 bases align to TRBD2. The V segment lost 7 bases and the J segment 1 base; nucleotides outside the gene matches: 6. The CDR3 consists of 16 residues. In germline, CDR1 is SNHLY, CDR2 FYNNEI. CDR3 loop: CASKIGLAVNTGELFF. CDR3 in DNA: TGTGCCAGCAAAATCGGACTAGCGGTGAACACCGGGGAGCTGTTTTTT.

The chain employs TRBV5-6 and TRBJ2-1; 9 bases line up with TRBD2. CDR1 is SGHDT and CDR2 is YYEEEE in the germline V gene. The ends lost 1 base at V and 6 bases at J; junction bases unmatched: 5. The CDR3 has 15 residues. The CDR3 here is CASSLMREGGNEQFF. CDR3 nucleotide sequence: TGTGCCAGCAGCTTGATGCGGGAGGGGGGCAATGAGCAGTTCTTC.

The chain recombines TRBV5-5 with TRBJ2-7; 12 positions match TRBD2. This CDR3 has 16 amino acids. In germline, CDR1 is SGHKS, CDR2 YYEKEE (reference sequence). V trimming: 4 bases; J trimming: 0 bases; junction bases outside the gene matches: 5. The CDR3 nucleotides read TGTGCCAGCAGCGGGGGACTAGCGGGCGGCTCCTACGAGCAGTACTTC. Its protein product is CASSGGLAGGSYEQYF.

In its sample, this clone was seen once. The gene calls are TRBV7-2 and TRBJ2-3, with 8 positions matching TRBD2. The ends lost 1 base at V and 4 bases at J; junction bases unmatched: 10. This CDR3 region has 17 residues. Looked up from germline, CDR1 is SGHTA and CDR2 is FQGNSA. CDR3 DNA: TGTGCCAGCAGCTTAGTCCTCCGGGGGGGGGACTCAGATACGCAGTATTTT. Its translation: CASSLVLRGGDSDTQYF.

The rearrangement uses TRBV9 and TRBJ1-3; TRBD1 matches 9 bases. The CDR3 runs 18 residues. The germline V gene encodes CDR1 SGDLS and CDR2 YYNGEE. Germline trimming cut 4 bases from V and 3 bases from J; bases unmatched to any gene: 14. In DNA, the CDR3 is TGTGCCAGCAGCCCCCACCCCCCACAGGGGGCAGGTGGAAACACCATATATTTT. Residues: CASSPHPPQGAGGNTIYF.

V and J are TRBV2 and TRBJ1-1; perhaps TRBD1 as D (6 bases). The CDR3 is made up of 14 amino acids. V was trimmed by 4 bases and J by 0 bases, leaving 9 bases between them. Germline CDR1 reads SNHLY; CDR2 reads FYNNEI. The CDR3 nucleotides read TGTGCCAGCAGTGTAGGGACACTGAACACTGAAGCTTTCTTT. This translates into CASSVGTLNTEAFF.

In this sample, this clone turned up once. This chain links TRBV5-1 with TRBJ2-3; maybe TRBD2 (5 bases). Looked up from germline, CDR1 is SGHRS and CDR2 is YFSETQ. The CDR3 has 15 residues. The ends were cut back, 4 bases at V and 3 bases at J, with 15 bases in the middle. CDR3 protein: CASSLERVLTDTQYF. CDR3 sequence (DNA): TGCGCCAGCAGCCTAGAGAGGGTGCTTACAGATACGCAGTATTTT.

The chain links TRBV6-5 to TRBJ1-2, with unresolved D. Germline loops: CDR1 MNHEY, CDR2 SVGAGI. The CDR3 runs to 13 residues. The V and J ends lost 2 bases and 3 bases respectively, with 7 bases between them. The CDR3 sequence: CASSYDTHYGYTF. CDR3 nucleotides: TGTGCCAGCAGTTACGACACTCACTATGGCTACACCTTC.

V and J are TRBV21-1 and TRBJ1-2. TRBV21-1 constitutes a pseudogene. CDR3 length equals 13 residues. The CDR3 DNA reads as TGTGCCAGCAGCAAAGTCGAGCTTTATGGCTACACCTTC. Its translation: CASSKVELYGYTF.

This chain joins TRBV5-1 and TRBJ2-7, with 9 nucleotides matching TRBD1. CDR3 length equals 15 residues. The V segment lost 4 bases and the J segment 1 base; nucleotides outside the gene matches: 6. CDR1 and CDR2 (germline): SGHRS, YFSETQ. CDR3 region: CASSGTGLRSYEQYF. The CDR3 DNA reads TGCGCCAGCAGCGGGACAGGGTTAAGGTCCTACGAGCAGTACTTC.

The J gene is TRBJ2-2, the V gene TRBV5-1; TRBD1 aligns across 10 bases. J was trimmed by 4 bases and V by 2 bases; bases with no gene match: 5. Germline loops: CDR1 SGHRS, CDR2 YFSETQ. The CDR3 is 16 amino acids. The CDR3 region has the DNA TGCGCCAGCAGCTTCGGGACAGGGGACCTCACCGGGGAGCTGTTTTTT. Translated, it gives CASSFGTGDLTGELFF.

This chain connects TRBV28 to TRBJ2-7; 14 bases map to TRBD2. The J segment lost 2 bases and the V segment lost 2 bases, leaving 5 bases of the junction unmatched. This CDR3 comprises 17 residues. From germline, CDR1 is MDHEN and CDR2 SYDVKM. The CDR3 DNA reads TGTGCCAGCAGTTTACCTCGGACTAGCGGGAGGACCTACGAGCAGTACTTC. This codes for CASSLPRTSGRTYEQYF. Full variable domain (missing parts from reference TRBV28 and TRBJ2-7): DVKVTQSSRYLVKRTGEKVFLECVQDMDHENMFWYRQDPGLGLRLIYFSYDVKMKEKGDIPEGYSVSREKKERFSLILESASTNQTSMYLCASSLPRTSGRTYEQYFGPGTRLTVT.

The gene calls are TRBV20-1 and TRBJ2-1; D unclear. Trimming pared 2 bases from V and 10 bases from J, leaving 6 bases between. Germline CDR1 and CDR2: DFQATT and SNEGSKA (reference sequence). The CDR3 length is 10 residues. The CDR3 coding sequence is TGCAGTGCTAGATCCGCGGAGCAGTTCTTC. Translated: CSARSAEQFF.

The chain joins TRBV5-4 to TRBJ2-7; 7 positions match TRBD2. V trimming: 0 bases; J trimming: 3 bases; junction bases outside the gene matches: 3. There are 14 residues in the CDR3. Per the germline V gene, CDR1 is SGHNT and CDR2 is YYREEE (reference sequence). The CDR3: CASSLAGGSYEQYF. The CDR3 DNA reads as TGTGCCAGCAGCTTGGCTGGCGGGAGCTACGAGCAGTACTTC.

J is TRBJ2-3 and V is TRBV7-2, with TRBD2 identical over 10 bases. The V segment lost 0 bases and the J segment 6 bases; nucleotides outside the gene matches: 9. The CDR3 runs to 17 residues. The germline V gene encodes CDR1 SGHTA and CDR2 FQGNSA. For the CDR3, the DNA is TGTGCCAGCAGCTTAGCTAGGACTAGCGGCCAAGGGGATACGCAGTATTTT. Translation: CASSLARTSGQGDTQYF.

The chain combines TRBV9 with TRBJ1-1, with a tentative D call TRBD1 (6 bases). The CDR3 loop spans 14 amino acids. Trimming took 0 bases from V and 4 from J, leaving 10 bases between them. Germline CDR1 SGDLS, CDR2 YYNGEE. DNA of the CDR3: TGTGCCAGCAGCGTAGGGGGGCTAAGCACTGAAGCTTTCTTT. It specifies CASSVGGLSTEAFF.